Shown below are 3 T cell receptor beta chains from a single sample sequenced in a study of blood T cell repertoires in COVID-19. Measured with immunoSEQ multiplex PCR; TCRdb has only the in-frame clones, and not every one. There are 90,000 to 150,000 clones in the sample; over 60% occur only once, and around 4.1% lies in the top ten. The sequencing sample was made of peripheral blood. These receptors were taken from a woman over 75 with acute or convalescent COVID-19.

This rearrangement joins TRBV19 to TRBJ1-5; weak D call: TRBD1 (6 bases). The germline gives CDR1 LNHDA, CDR2 SQIVND (reference sequence). The length of the CDR3 is 16 residues. Between the trimmed V and J ends, which lost 1 base and 7 bases, there was a span of 17 bases. The DNA for the CDR3 is TGTGCCAGTAGTATAGGGGGCGCCAGGGGCGGGCAGCCCCAGCATTTT. Amino acid sequence: CASSIGGARGGQPQHF.

The chain uses TRBV9 and TRBJ1-1; 10 nucleotides line up with TRBD1. Losses at the gene ends were 0 bases for V and 6 bases for J; bases not matched to a gene: 11. The germline V gene encodes CDR1 SGDLS and CDR2 YYNGEE. CDR3 length equals 17 residues. The CDR3 region has the DNA TGTGCCAGCAGCGTAGAGTGGGACAGGGGCACAGGCGCTGAAGCTTTCTTT. Encoded protein: CASSVEWDRGTGAEAFF.

Ten or more counts support this clone. V gene TRBV7-2 combines with J gene TRBJ1-1; 8 nucleotides agree with TRBD1. Per the germline V gene, CDR1 is SGHTA and CDR2 is FQGNSA. CDR3 length equals 14 residues. Germline trimming cut 4 bases from V and 2 bases from J; bases unmatched to any gene: 3. The CDR3 sequence is CASSSPGGNTEAFF. In DNA, the CDR3 is TGTGCCAGCAGCTCGCCAGGGGGCAACACTGAAGCTTTCTTT.